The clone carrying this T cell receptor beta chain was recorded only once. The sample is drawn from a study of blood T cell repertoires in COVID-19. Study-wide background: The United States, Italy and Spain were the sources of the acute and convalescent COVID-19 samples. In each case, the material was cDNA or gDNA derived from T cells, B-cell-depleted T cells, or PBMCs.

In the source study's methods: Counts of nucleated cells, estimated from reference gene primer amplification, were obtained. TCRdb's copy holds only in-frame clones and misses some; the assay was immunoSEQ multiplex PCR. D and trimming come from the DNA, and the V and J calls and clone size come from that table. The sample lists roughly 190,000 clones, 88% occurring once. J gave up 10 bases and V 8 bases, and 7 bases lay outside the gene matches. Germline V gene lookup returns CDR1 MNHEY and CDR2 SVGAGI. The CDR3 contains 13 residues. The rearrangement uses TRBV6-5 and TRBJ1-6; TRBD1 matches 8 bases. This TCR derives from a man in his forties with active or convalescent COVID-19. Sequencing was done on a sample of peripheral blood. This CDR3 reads CASSAGGQSPLHF. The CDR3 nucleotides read TGTGCCAGCTCGGCAGGGGGCCAGTCACCCCTCCACTTT.